The following is a T cell receptor (beta chain) sequence with its context. The antigen is undetermined. This table comes from immunoSEQ multiplex PCR, and its TCRdb copy is limited to in-frame clones, with some not included. The data contain about 94,000 clones, around 87% of them seen just once; the ten biggest clones take up 0.31%. The entry originates in a study of OX40 agonist ivuxolimab in advanced cancers. Points from the study as a whole: Also present in some nonresponders was a low level of normalized T-cell clonal expansion.

At cycle 4 day 1, cycle 7 day 1, and baseline, blood was sampled. This CDR3 is built from 13 residues. Germline-derived CDR1 and CDR2 are SQVTM and ANQGSEA. Trimming stripped 0 bases from V and 7 bases from J, with 9 bases between. The receptor was isolated from an adult with an advanced solid tumor such as melanoma, head and neck, liver or kidney cancer. The gene calls are TRBV29-1 and TRBJ1-4; D call uncertain. Source: CD4+ or CD8+ T cells sorted from blood, taken in a trial of the OX40 agonist ivuxolimab. The CDR3 loop is CSVEDPDGEKLFF. DNA of the CDR3: TGCAGCGTTGAAGACCCGGATGGTGAAAAACTGTTTTTT.